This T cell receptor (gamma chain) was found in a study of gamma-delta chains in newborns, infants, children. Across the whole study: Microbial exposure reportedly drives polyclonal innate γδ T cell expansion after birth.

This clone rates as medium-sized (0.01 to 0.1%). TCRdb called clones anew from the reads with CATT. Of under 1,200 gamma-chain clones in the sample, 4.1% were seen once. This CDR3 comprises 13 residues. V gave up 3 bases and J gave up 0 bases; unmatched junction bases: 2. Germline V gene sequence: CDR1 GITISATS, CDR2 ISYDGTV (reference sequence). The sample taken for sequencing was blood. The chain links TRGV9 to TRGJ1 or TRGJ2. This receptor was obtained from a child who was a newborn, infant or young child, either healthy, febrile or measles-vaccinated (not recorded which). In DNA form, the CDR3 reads TGTGCCTTGTGGGAGATGAATTATTATAAGAAACTCTTT. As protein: CALWEMNYYKKLF.